The 2 T cell receptor beta chains reported below all come from one sample, sequenced in a study of cytomegalovirus exposure and HLA in healthy donors. 60 Vbeta and 13 Jbeta primers were used in PCR. This table comes from immunoSEQ multiplex PCR, and its TCRdb copy is limited to in-frame clones, with some not included. The top ten hold 6.3% of the sample, which has about 170,000 clones, over 75% seen once. Material for sequencing was PBMCs. The receptor source for this set is a middle-aged man in good health and CMV-seropositive.

V gene TRBV5-1 combines with J gene TRBJ2-5; TRBD2 aligns across 8 bases. Germline V CDR1 and CDR2: SGHRS, YFSETQ. V dropped 2 bases and J dropped 2; count of bases not matched to a gene: 5. The length of the CDR3 is 15 residues. In nucleotides, the CDR3 is TGCGCCAGCAGCTTCATGACTAGCGCGCAAGAGACCCAGTACTTC. It is translated as CASSFMTSAQETQYF.

This chain connects TRBV28 to TRBJ2-7; 10 nucleotides line up with TRBD1. Germline V gene sequence: CDR1 MDHEN, CDR2 SYDVKM. CDR3 length: 14 residues. Germline trimming cut 3 bases from V and 6 bases from J; bases unmatched to any gene: 5. The chain's CDR3 is CASSFVTGGSEQYF. The CDR3 DNA follows: TGTGCCAGCAGTTTTGTGACAGGGGGCTCCGAGCAGTACTTC.